The sequence of this TCR beta chain was determined in a study of T cells in Graves' hyperthyroidism and ophthalmopathy. Points from the study as a whole: In simple terms, a model built on 13 V-J features told ophthalmopathy apart from stable hyperthyroidism. Most thyroid clonotypes expanded above 0.001 appeared in blood too.

CDR1 is KGHDR, CDR2 SFDVKD, per germline. Trimming removed 7 bases at V and 1 base at J, with 12 bases between. The CDR3 has 14 residues. Concerning this clonotype itself: Its antigen is undetermined.

Any patient presenting with uncontrolled infection, other autoimmune disease, pregnancy or lactation was left out. Regions amplified from RNA transcripts were the TCR beta CDR3 regions. HTBI primers were the set used in a first-round RT-PCR of the TCR CDR3. TCRdb used MiXCR to reprocess the multiplex PCR reads, holding one entry per CDR3 protein. The sample records approximately 500,000 distinct CDR3 sequences, under 60% being singletons. Material for sequencing was peripheral blood or thyroid tissue (not recorded which). V usage is TRBV24-1 and J usage is TRBJ1-1; D is unclear. The sequence was collected from a woman aged 18 to 35 with Graves' hyperthyroidism. The CDR3: CATSREVGNTEAFF. The DNA for the CDR3 is TGTGCCACCAGCCGAGAGGTAGGGAACACTGAAGCTTTCTTT.